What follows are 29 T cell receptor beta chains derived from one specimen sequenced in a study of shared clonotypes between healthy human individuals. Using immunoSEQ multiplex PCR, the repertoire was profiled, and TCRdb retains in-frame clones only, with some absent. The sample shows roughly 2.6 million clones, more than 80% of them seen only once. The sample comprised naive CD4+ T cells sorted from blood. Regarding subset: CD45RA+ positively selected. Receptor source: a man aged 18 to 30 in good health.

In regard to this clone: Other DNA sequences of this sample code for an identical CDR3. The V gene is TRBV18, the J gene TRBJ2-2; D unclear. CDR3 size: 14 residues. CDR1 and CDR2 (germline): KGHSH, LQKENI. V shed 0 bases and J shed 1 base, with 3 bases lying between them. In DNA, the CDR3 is TGTGCCAGCTCACCACCGGTGAACACCGGGGAGCTGTTTTTT. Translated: CASSPPVNTGELFF.

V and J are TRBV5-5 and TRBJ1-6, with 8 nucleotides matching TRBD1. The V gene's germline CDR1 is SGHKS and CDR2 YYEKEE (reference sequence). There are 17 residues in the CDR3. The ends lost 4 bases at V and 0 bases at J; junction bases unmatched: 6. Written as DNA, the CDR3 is TGTGCCAGCAGCCCCTGGACAGGGTACTCCTATAATTCACCCCTCCACTTT. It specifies CASSPWTGYSYNSPLHF.

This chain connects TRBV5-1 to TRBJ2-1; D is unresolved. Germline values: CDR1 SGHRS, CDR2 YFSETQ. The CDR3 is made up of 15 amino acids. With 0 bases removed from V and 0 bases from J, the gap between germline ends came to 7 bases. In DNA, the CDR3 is TGCGCCAGCAGCTTGGATGTGAGCTCCTACAATGAGCAGTTCTTC. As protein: CASSLDVSSYNEQFF.

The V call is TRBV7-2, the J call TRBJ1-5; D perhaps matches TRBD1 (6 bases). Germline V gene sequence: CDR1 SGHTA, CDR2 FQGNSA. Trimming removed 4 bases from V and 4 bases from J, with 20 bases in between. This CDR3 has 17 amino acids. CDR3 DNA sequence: TGTGCCAGCAGCTCCGGAACCCCCCAGGGGCGAAATCAGCCCCAGCATTTT. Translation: CASSSGTPQGRNQPQHF.

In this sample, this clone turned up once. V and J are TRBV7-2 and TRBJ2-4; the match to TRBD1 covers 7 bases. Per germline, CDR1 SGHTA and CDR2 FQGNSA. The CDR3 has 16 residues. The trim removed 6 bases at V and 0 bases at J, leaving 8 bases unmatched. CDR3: CASREDRTIAKNIQYF. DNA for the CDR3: TGTGCCAGCAGGGAGGACAGGACCATAGCCAAAAACATTCAGTACTTC. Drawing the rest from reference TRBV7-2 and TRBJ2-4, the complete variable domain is GAGVSQSPSNKVTEKGKDVELRCDPISGHTALYWYRQSLGQGLEFLIYFQGNSAPDKSGLPSDRFSAERTGGSVSTLTIQRTQQEDSAVYLCASREDRTIAKNIQYFGAGTRLSVL.

The CDR3 sequence is CASSLGGRITDTQYF. The CDR3 bases are TGTGCCAGCAGCCTGGGGGGCCGGATCACAGATACGCAGTATTTT. This chain joins TRBV7-2 and TRBJ2-3; either TRBD1 or TRBD2 may supply D (6 bases each). The CDR3 totals 15 residues. From germline, CDR1 is SGHTA and CDR2 FQGNSA. V shed 5 bases and J shed 2 bases, with 14 bases lying between them. Full variable domain (rest looked up from reference TRBV7-2 and TRBJ2-3): GAGVSQSPSNKVTEKGKDVELRCDPISGHTALYWYRQSLGQGLEFLIYFQGNSAPDKSGLPSDRFSAERTGGSVSTLTIQRTQQEDSAVYLCASSLGGRITDTQYFGPGTRLTVL.

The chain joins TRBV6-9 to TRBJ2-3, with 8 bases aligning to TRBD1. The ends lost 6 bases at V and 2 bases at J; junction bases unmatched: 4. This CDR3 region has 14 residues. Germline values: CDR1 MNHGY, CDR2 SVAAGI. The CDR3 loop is CASRGQDYTDTQYF. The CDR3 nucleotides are TGTGCCAGCAGGGGACAGGACTACACAGATACGCAGTATTTT.

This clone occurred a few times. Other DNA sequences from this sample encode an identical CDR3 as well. DNA of the CDR3: TGTGCCAGCAGCGCATCCTACGAGCAGTACTTC. Its protein product is CASSASYEQYF. The chain combines TRBV7-2 with TRBJ2-7; D not resolved. The germline V gene encodes CDR1 SGHTA and CDR2 FQGNSA. The CDR3 is 11 amino acids. Trimming took off 5 bases at V and 1 base at J, with 3 bases between the two ends.

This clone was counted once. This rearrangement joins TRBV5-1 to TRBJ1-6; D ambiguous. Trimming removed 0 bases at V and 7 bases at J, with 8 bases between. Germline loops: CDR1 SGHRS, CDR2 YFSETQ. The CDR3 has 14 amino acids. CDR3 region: CASSLAEGNSPLHF. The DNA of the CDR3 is TGCGCCAGCAGCTTGGCCGAGGGAAATTCACCCCTCCACTTT. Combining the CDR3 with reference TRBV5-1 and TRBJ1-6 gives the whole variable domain KAGVTQTPRYLIKTRGQQVTLSCSPISGHRSVSWYQQTPGQGLQFLFEYFSETQRNKGNFPGRFSGRQFSNSRSEMNVSTLELGDSALYLCASSLAEGNSPLHFGNGTRLTVT.

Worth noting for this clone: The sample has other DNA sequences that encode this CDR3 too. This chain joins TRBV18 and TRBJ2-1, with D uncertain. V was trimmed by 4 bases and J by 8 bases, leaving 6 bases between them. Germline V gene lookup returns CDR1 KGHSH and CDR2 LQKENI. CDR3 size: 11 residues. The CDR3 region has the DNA TGTGCCAGCTCACGCTGGGATGAGCAGTTCTTC. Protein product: CASSRWDEQFF.

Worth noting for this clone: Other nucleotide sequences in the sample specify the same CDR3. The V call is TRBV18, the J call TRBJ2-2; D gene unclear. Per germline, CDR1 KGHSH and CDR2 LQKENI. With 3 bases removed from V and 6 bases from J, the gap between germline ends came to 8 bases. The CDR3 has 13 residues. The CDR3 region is CASSPLPAGELFF. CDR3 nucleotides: TGTGCCAGCTCACCGTTGCCAGCCGGGGAGCTGTTTTTT.

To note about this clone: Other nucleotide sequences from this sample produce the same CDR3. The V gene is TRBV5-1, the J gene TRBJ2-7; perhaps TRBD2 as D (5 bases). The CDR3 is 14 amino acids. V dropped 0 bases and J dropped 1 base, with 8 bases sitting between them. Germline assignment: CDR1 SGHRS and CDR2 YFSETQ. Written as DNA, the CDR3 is TGCGCCAGCAGCTTGGCCCCGGGATCCTACGAGCAGTACTTC. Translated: CASSLAPGSYEQYF.

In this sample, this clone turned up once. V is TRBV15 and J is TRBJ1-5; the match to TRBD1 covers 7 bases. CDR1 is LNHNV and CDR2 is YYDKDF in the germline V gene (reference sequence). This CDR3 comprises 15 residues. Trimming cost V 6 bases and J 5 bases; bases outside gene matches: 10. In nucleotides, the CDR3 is TGTGCCACCAGGGCCCCAGGGGGTCAGGATCAGCCCCAGCATTTT. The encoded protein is CATRAPGGQDQPQHF.

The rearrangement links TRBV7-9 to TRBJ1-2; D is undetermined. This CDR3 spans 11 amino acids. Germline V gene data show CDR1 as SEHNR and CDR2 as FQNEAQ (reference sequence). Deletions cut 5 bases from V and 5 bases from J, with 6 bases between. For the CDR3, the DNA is TGTGCCAGCAGCCCGGATTATGGCTACACCTTC. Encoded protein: CASSPDYGYTF.

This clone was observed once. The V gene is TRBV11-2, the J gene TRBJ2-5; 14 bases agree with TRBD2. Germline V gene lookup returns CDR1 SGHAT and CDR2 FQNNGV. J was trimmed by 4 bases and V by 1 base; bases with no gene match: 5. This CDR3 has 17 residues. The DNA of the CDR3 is TGTGCCAGCAGCTTAGGGACTAGCGGGAGGTGGGGAGAGACCCAGTACTTC. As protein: CASSLGTSGRWGETQYF.

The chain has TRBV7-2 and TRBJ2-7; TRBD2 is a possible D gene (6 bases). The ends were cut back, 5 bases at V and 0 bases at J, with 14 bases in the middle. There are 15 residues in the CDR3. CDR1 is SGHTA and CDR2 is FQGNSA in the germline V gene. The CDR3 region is CASSRTTSSSYEQYF. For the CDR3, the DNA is TGTGCCAGCAGCCGGACTACGTCGAGCTCCTACGAGCAGTACTTC.

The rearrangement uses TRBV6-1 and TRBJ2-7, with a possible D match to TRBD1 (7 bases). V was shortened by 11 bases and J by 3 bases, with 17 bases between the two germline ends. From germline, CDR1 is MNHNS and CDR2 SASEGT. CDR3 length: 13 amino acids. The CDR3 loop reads CAHGWRGHYEQYF. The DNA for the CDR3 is TGTGCCCACGGCTGGAGGGGGCACTACGAGCAGTACTTC.

CDR3 loop: CASSPAGHPDSNQPQHF. The DNA for the CDR3 is TGTGCCAGCAGCCCTGCCGGACATCCGGATAGCAATCAGCCCCAGCATTTT. The chain uses TRBV28 and TRBJ1-5, with D possibly matching TRBD1 (5 bases). Trimming left V 6 bases short and J 0 bases short, with 18 bases between. The CDR3 runs 17 residues. Germline V gene data show CDR1 as MDHEN and CDR2 as SYDVKM.

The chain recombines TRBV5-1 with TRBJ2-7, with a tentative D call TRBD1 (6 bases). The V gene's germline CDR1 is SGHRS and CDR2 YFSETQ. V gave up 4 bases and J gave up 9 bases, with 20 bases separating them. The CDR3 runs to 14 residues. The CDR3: CASSRDTYYEGQYF. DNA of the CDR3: TGCGCCAGCAGCCGGGACACCTATTACGAGGGGCAGTACTTC. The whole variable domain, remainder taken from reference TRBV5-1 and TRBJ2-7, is KAGVTQTPRYLIKTRGQQVTLSCSPISGHRSVSWYQQTPGQGLQFLFEYFSETQRNKGNFPGRFSGRQFSNSRSEMNVSTLELGDSALYLCASSRDTYYEGQYFGPGTRLTVT.

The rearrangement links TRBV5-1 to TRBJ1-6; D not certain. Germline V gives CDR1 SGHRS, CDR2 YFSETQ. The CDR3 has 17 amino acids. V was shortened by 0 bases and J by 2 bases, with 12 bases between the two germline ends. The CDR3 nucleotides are TGCGCCAGCAGCTTGGGGACTGATTTTCCCTATAATTCACCCCTCCACTTT. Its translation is CASSLGTDFPYNSPLHF.

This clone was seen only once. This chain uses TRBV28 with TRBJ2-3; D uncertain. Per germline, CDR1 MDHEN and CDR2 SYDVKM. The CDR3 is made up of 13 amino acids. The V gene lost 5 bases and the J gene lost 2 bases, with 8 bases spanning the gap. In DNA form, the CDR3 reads TGTGCCAGCAGTCCCCCGGTCACAGATACGCAGTATTTT. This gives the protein CASSPPVTDTQYF.

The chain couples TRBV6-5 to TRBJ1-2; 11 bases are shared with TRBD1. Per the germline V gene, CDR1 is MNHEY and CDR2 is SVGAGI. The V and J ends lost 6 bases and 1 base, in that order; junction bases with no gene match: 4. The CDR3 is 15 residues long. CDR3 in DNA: TGTGCCAGCAGCCGGGGACAGGGGGTTAACTATGGCTACACCTTC. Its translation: CASSRGQGVNYGYTF.

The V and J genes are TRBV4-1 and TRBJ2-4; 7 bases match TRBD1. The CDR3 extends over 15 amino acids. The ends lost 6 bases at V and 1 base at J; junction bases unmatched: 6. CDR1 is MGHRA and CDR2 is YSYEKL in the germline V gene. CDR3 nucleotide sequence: TGCGCCAGCAGTCGAGACAGGGATGCCAAAAACATTCAGTACTTC. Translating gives CASSRDRDAKNIQYF.

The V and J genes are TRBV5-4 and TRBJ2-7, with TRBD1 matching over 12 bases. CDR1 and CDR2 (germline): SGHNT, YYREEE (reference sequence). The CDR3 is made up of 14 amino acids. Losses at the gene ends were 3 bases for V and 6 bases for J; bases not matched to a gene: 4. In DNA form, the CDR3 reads TGTGCCAGCAGCTCCCGGGACAGGGGGCTCGAGCAGTACTTC. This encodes CASSSRDRGLEQYF.

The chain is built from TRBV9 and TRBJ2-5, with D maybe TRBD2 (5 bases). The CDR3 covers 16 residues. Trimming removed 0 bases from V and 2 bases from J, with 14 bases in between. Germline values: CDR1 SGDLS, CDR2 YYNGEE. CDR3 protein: CASSVAPMGGQETQYF. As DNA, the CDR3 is TGTGCCAGCAGCGTAGCTCCGATGGGCGGGCAAGAGACCCAGTACTTC.

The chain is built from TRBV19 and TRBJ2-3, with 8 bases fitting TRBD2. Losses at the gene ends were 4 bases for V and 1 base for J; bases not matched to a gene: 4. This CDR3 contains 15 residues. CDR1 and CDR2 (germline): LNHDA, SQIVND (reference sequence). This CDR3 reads CASSRGAGGTDTQYF. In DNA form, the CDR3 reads TGTGCCAGTAGTAGAGGAGCGGGGGGCACAGATACGCAGTATTTT.

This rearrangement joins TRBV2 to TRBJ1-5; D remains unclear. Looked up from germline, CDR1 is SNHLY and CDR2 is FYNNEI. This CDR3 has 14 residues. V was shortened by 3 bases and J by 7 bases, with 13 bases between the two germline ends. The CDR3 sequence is CASSDRSAKQPQHF. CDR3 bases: TGTGCCAGCAGTGACAGATCAGCAAAGCAGCCCCAGCATTTT.

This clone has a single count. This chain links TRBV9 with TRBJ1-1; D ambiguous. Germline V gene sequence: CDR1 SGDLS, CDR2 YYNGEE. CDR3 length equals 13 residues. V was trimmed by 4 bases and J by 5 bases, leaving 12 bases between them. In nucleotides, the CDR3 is TGTGCCAGCAGCCCGGACGGATTGACTGAAGCTTTCTTT. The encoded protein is CASSPDGLTEAFF.

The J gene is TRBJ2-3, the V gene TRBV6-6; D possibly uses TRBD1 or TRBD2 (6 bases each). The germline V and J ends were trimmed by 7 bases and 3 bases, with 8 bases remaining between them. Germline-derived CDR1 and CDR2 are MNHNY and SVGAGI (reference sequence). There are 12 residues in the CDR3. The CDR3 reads CASTGATDTQYF. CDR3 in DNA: TGTGCCAGCACGGGGGCGACAGATACGCAGTATTTT.